A single T cell receptor beta chain is shown here with its context. These data originate in a study of blood T cell repertoires in COVID-19. Turning to the study itself: Specimens from acute and convalescent COVID-19 originated in the United States, Italy and Spain. T cells, B-cell-depleted T cells, or PBMCs supplied cDNA or gDNA.

The protocol was immunoSEQ multiplex PCR, while the TCRdb copy is restricted to in-frame clones and leaves out a portion. The sample carries 160,000 or so clones, roughly 87% recorded once. The V gene's germline CDR1 is LGHDT and CDR2 YNNKEL (reference sequence). CDR3 length: 17 amino acids. V lost 1 base and J 5 bases, leaving 15 bases between the germline ends. V and J are TRBV3-1 (or the pseudogene TRBV3-2) and TRBJ1-6; D remains ambiguous. The TCR was taken from a woman aged 60-75 years who had recovered from COVID-19. The sample taken for sequencing was peripheral blood. The CDR3 reads CASSQGGNIGDNSPLHF. The CDR3 DNA reads as TGTGCCAGCAGCCAAGGCGGGAATATTGGGGATAATTCACCCCTCCACTTT.